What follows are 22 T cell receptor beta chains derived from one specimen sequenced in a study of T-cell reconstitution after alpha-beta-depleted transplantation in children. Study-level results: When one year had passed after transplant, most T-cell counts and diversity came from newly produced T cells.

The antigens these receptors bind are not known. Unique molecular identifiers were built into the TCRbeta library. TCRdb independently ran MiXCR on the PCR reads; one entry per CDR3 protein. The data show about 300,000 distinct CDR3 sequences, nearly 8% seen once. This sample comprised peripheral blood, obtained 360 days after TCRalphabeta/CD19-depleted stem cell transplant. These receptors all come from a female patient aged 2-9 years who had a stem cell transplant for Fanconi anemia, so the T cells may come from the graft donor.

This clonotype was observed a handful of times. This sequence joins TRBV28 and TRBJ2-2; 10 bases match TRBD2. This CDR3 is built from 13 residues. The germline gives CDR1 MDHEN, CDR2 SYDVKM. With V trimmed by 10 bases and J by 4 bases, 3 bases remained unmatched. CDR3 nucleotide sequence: TGTGCCACCAGCGGGAGGGGCACCGGGGAGCTGTTTTTT. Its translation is CATSGRGTGELFF.

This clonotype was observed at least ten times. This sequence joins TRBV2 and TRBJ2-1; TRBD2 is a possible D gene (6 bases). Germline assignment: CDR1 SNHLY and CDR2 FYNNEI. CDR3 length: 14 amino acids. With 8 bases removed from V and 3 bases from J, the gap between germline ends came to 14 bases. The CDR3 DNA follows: TGTGCCAGCGGCATAGCGGAGGACTACAATGAGCAGTTCTTC. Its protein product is CASGIAEDYNEQFF.

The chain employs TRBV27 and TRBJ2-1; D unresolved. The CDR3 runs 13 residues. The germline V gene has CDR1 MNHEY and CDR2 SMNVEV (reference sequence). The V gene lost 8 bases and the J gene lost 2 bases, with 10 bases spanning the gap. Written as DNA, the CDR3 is TGTGCCAGCGCGACATTCCCCTACAATGAGCAGTTCTTC. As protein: CASATFPYNEQFF.

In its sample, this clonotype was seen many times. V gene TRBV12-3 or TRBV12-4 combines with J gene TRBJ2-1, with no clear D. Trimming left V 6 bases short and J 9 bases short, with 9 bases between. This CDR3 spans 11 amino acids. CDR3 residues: CASSLEVEQFF. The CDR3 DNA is TGTGCCAGCAGCCTCGAGGTTGAGCAGTTCTTC.

Here the CDR3 DNA reads TGTGCCAGCACGCTACTAGGGGGTCTCTATGGCTACACCTTC. It yields the protein CASTLLGGLYGYTF. The V call is TRBV9, the J call TRBJ1-2; D might be TRBD1 (6 bases). Germline CDR1 is SGDLS and CDR2 is YYNGEE. V lost 6 bases to trimming and J lost 4 bases, with 16 bases between them. The CDR3 is 14 residues long.

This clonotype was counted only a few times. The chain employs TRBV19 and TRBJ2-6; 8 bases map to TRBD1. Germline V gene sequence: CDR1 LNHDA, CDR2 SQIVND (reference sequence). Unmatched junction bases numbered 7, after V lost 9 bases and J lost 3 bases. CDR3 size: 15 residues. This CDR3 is CASRDRPGGANVLTF. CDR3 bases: TGTGCCAGCAGGGACAGGCCAGGTGGGGCCAACGTCCTGACTTTC.

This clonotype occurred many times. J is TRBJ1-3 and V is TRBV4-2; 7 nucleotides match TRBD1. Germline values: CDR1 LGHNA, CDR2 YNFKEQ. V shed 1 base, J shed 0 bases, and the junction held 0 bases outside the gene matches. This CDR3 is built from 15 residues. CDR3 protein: CASSQGDSSGNTIYF. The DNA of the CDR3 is TGTGCCAGCAGCCAAGGGGACAGCTCTGGAAACACCATATATTTT.

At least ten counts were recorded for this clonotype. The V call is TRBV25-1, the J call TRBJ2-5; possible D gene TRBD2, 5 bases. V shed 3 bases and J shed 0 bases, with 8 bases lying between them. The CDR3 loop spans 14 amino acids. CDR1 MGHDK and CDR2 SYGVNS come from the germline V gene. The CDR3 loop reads CASSERAYQETQYF. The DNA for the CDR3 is TGTGCCAGCAGTGAGAGGGCCTACCAAGAGACCCAGTACTTC.

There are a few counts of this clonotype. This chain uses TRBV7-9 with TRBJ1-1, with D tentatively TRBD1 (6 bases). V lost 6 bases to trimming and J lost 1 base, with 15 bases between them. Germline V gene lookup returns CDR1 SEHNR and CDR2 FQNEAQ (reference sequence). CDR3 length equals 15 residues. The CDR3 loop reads CASSLQGQTNTEAFF. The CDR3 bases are TGTGCCAGCAGTTTGCAGGGGCAAACGAACACTGAAGCTTTCTTT.

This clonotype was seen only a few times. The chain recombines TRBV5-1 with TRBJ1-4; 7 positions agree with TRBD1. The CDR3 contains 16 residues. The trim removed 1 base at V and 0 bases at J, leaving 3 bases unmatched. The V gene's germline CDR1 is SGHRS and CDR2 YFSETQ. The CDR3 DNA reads TGCGCCAGCAGCTTGACAGGGGTTGCAACTAATGAAAAACTGTTTTTT. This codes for CASSLTGVATNEKLFF. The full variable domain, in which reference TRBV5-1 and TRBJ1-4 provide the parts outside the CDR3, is KAGVTQTPRYLIKTRGQQVTLSCSPISGHRSVSWYQQTPGQGLQFLFEYFSETQRNKGNFPGRFSGRQFSNSRSEMNVSTLELGDSALYLCASSLTGVATNEKLFFGSGTQLSVL.

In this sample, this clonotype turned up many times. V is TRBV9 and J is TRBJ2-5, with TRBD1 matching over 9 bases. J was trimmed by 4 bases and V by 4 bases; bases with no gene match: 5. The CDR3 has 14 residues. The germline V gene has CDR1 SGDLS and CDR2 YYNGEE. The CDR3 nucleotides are TGTGCCAGCAGCTACCAGACAGGGGGAGAGACCCAGTACTTC. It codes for CASSYQTGGETQYF.

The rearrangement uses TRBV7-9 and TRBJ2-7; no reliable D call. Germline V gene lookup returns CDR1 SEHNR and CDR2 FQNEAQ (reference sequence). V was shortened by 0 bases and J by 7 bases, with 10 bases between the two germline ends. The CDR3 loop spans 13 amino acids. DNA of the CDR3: TGTGCCAGCAGCTTAGCTGGAACGCAGGAGCAGTACTTC. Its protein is CASSLAGTQEQYF. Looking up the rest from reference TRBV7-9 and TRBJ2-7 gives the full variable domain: DTGVSQNPRHKITKRGQNVTFRCDPISEHNRLYWYRQTLGQGPEFLTYFQNEAQLEKSRLLSDRFSAERPKGSFSTLEIQRTEQGDSAMYLCASSLAGTQEQYFGPGTRLTVT.

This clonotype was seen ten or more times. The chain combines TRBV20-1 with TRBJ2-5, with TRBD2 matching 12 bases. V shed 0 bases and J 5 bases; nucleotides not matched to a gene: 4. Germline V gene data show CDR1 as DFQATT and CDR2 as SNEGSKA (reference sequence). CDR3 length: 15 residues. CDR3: CSARDLTSGGETQYF. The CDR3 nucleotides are TGCAGTGCTAGAGATCTAACTAGCGGGGGGGAGACCCAGTACTTC.

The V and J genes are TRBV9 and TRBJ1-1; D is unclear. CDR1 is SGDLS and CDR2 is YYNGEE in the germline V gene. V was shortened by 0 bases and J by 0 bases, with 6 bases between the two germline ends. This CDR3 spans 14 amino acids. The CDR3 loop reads CASSVGGVNTEAFF. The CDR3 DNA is TGTGCCAGCAGCGTAGGCGGAGTGAACACTGAAGCTTTCTTT.

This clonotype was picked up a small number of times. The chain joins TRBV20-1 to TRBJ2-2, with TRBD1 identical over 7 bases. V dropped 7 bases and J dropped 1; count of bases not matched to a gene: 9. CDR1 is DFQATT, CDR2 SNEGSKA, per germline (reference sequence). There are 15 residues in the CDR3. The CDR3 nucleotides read TGCAGTGTTCTCGAGGACAGGAGGAACACCGGGGAGCTGTTTTTT. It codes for CSVLEDRRNTGELFF.

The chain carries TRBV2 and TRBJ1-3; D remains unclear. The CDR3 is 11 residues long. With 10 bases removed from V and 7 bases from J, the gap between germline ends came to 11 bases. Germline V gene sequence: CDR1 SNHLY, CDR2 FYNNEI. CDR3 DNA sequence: TGTGCCATCTGGGCAAGGAACACCATATATTTT. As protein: CAIWARNTIYF.

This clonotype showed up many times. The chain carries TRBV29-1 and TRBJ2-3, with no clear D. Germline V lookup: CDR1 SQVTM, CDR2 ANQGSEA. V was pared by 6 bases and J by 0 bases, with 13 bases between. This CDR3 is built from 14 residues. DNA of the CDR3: TGCAGCGTGGGGTACAGACTGAGCACAGATACGCAGTATTTT. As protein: CSVGYRLSTDTQYF.

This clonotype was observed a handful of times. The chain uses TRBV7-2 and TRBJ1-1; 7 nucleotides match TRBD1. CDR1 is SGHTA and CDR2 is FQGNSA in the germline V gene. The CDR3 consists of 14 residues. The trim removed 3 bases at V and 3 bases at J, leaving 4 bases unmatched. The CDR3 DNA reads TGTGCCAGCAGCTTGACAGGGATCGACACTGAAGCTTTCTTT. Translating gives CASSLTGIDTEAFF.

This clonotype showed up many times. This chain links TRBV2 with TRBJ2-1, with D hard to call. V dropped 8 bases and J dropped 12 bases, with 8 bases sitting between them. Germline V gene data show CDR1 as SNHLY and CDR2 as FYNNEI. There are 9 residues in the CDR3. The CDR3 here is CASLGGQFF. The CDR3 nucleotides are TGTGCCAGCTTAGGCGGGCAGTTCTTC.

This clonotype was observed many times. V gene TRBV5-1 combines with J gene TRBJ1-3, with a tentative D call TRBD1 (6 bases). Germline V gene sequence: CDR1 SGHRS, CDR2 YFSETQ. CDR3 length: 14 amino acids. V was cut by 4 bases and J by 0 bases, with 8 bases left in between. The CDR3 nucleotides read TGCGCCAGCAGCATGGACAGCTCTGGAAACACCATATATTTT. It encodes CASSMDSSGNTIYF.

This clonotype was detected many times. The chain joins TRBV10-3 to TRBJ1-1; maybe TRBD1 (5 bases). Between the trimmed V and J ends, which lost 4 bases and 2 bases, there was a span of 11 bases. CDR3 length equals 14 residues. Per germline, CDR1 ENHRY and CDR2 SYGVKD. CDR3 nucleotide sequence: TGTGCCATCAGTGCGGGACGGGATAACACTGAAGCTTTCTTT. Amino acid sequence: CAISAGRDNTEAFF.

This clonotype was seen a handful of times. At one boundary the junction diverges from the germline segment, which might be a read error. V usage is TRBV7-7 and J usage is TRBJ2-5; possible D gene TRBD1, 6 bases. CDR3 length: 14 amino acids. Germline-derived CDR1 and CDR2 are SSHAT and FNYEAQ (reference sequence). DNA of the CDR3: TGTGCTAGCAGCTTAGACGCGAGGGGGGAGACCCAGTACTTC. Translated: CASSLDARGETQYF.